This T cell receptor beta chain originates from a study of T cell changes during pregnancy in multiple sclerosis. Profiling relied on immunoSEQ multiplex PCR, and the TCRdb table lists in-frame clones only, not all of them. This table holds about 38,000 clones, around 90% found once. The CDR3 runs 16 residues. The V end lost 0 bases, the J end lost 1 base, and 13 bases lay between the germline ends. Germline V gives CDR1 SGHRS, CDR2 YFSETQ. Material: CD4+ T cells from peripheral blood mononuclear cells, obtained after pregnancy. This chain links TRBV5-1 with TRBJ1-2; the D gene is possibly TRBD1 (6 bases). The clonotype originates from a female donor in good health, enrolled as a control in a pregnancy study. In DNA, the CDR3 is TGCGCCAGCAGCTTGGCCGGCAGGGGCCTTAACTATGGCTACACCTTC. Its translation is CASSLAGRGLNYGYTF. Supplemented by reference TRBV5-1 and TRBJ1-2, the full variable domain reads KAGVTQTPRYLIKTRGQQVTLSCSPISGHRSVSWYQQTPGQGLQFLFEYFSETQRNKGNFPGRFSGRQFSNSRSEMNVSTLELGDSALYLCASSLAGRGLNYGYTFGSGTRLTVV.